Included here is one T cell receptor beta chain sequence, with context. The target of this receptor is not known. No much larger clone is present one base from it, and per-base qualities are unavailable. This sample was taken from a study of blood T cell repertoires in COVID-19 (dated by TCRdb to 2020 to 2022). In the study overall: Collaborator samples came from the United States, Italy and Spain and covered acute and convalescent phases of COVID-19. The material from the prospective study consisted of cDNA or gDNA derived from T cells, B-cell-depleted T cells, or PBMCs. Deeply sampled blood TCRbeta repertoires from subjects exposed to, actively infected with, or recovered from COVID-19 were included in the dataset. The repertoires were made available in a free public database intended to serve as a resource for research on the immune response to SARS-CoV-2. The samples were drawn from the first 160 participants of the ongoing ImmuneRACE study and from under 1,500 subjects provided by 6 global collaborators. The sample metadata nearly always contained a de-identified subject ID, COVID-19 status, age in years and sex. Where HLA class I and class II types were available, the types were taken from metadata supplied by the sample provider, not from assay-based typing. Findings and caveats that apply to the study as a whole: The quantity of clinical and demographic metadata differed by source and by participant and was supplied without curation.

The immunoSEQ Assay, a bias-controlled multiplex PCR, was used to amplify TCRbeta CDR3 regions from genomic DNA. The study's processing was this. The number of nucleated cells in each sample was estimated from the amplification of reference gene primers within the assay. To quantify the absolute abundance of each unique TCRbeta CDR3 rearrangement, sequence reads were collapsed and filtered. For each sample, productive Simpson clonality was calculated by taking the square root of Simpson's diversity index across productive rearrangements. The table was pulled from immuneACCESS by TCRdb, which kept in-frame rearrangements only. Such tables lose some clones; where checked, under half of the loss comes from unresolved V genes, and the rest has no known cause. That table is the source of V, J and clone size, and D and trimming were worked out from the DNA. The sample includes roughly 250,000 clones, with roughly 90% observed a single time. Approximately 2.1% of the sample comes from the top ten.

The junction carries 19 bases between V and J, which are trimmed by 8 bases and 14 bases respectively. Via the germline V gene, CDR1 is SGHNT and CDR2 YENEEA. CDR3 length: 12 amino acids, cysteine to phenylalanine. Of the read, only the CDR3 DNA is kept; its 36 bases are in frame from base 1. A second Seattle source provided samples from volunteer blood donors who had recovered from COVID-19. The collaborating institutions used their own protocols to collect whole blood in K2EDTA tubes. For TCRbeta analysis, collaborators shipped samples as frozen whole blood, isolated PBMCs, or DNA extracted from either of those sample types.

The receptor was isolated from a woman in her forties who had recovered from COVID-19. The receptor chain draws on TRBV11-3 and TRBJ2-4; the D gene is perhaps TRBD2, from 5 matching bases. Sequencing was done on a sample of peripheral blood. The nucleotides are TGTGCCAGCTGGAGAGGTAGCACGGGGAAGTACTTC. It translates as CASWRGSTGKYF.